A single sample is the source of the 8 T cell receptor beta chains below, sequenced in a study of blood T cell repertoires in COVID-19. The method was immunoSEQ multiplex PCR; TCRdb's version includes in-frame clones alone and lacks a portion of them. The sample has roughly 120,000 clones, 90% seen once. The sequenced material came from peripheral blood. These receptors all come from a woman aged 45-60 years with acute or convalescent COVID-19.

V gene TRBV6-6 combines with J gene TRBJ2-3; possibly TRBD1 for D (6 bases). The length of the CDR3 is 16 residues. The germline V and J ends were trimmed by 7 bases and 2 bases, with 19 bases remaining between them. CDR1 is MNHNY and CDR2 is SVGAGI in the germline V gene (reference sequence). The CDR3 loop reads CASNWHGRGITDTQYF. DNA for the CDR3: TGTGCCAGCAACTGGCACGGCAGGGGCATCACAGATACGCAGTATTTT.

This clone was seen once. The rearrangement links TRBV6-5 to TRBJ2-5; 12 nucleotides align to TRBD2. V trimming: 4 bases; J trimming: 2 bases; junction bases outside the gene matches: 5. From germline, CDR1 is MNHEY and CDR2 SVGAGI. This CDR3 comprises 16 residues. The CDR3 nucleotides are TGTGCCAGCAGTTCATGGACTAGCGGGACTCAAGAGACCCAGTACTTC. Translated: CASSSWTSGTQETQYF.

The rearrangement joins TRBV15 to TRBJ1-5; the D is unclear. The germline V gene encodes CDR1 LNHNV and CDR2 YYDKDF (reference sequence). The CDR3 covers 16 residues. Trimming cost V 2 bases and J 0 bases, with 11 bases left between them. CDR3 amino acids: CATSRKKQNSNQPQHF. In DNA form, the CDR3 reads TGTGCCACCAGCAGAAAAAAACAGAATAGCAATCAGCCCCAGCATTTT.

The chain recombines TRBV5-1 with TRBJ2-3, with 14 nucleotides matching TRBD2. V lost 4 bases to trimming and J lost 2 bases; unmatched junction nucleotides: 6. The germline CDR1 and CDR2 sequences are SGHRS and YFSETQ. This CDR3 has 17 residues. CDR3 sequence reads: CASSPGLAGVSTDTQYF. CDR3 nucleotides: TGCGCCAGCAGCCCGGGACTAGCGGGGGTTTCCACAGATACGCAGTATTTT.

The V gene is TRBV4-1, the J gene TRBJ1-6; D possibly corresponds to TRBD1 (6 bases). V lost 2 bases and J lost 0, with 11 bases in between. Germline values: CDR1 MGHRA, CDR2 YSYEKL. The CDR3 spans 17 residues. CDR3 residues: CASSQTTGSSYNSPLHF. CDR3 in DNA: TGCGCCAGCAGCCAAACCACAGGGAGCTCCTATAATTCACCCCTCCACTTT.

The genes are TRBV3-1 (or the pseudogene TRBV3-2) and TRBJ2-3; TRBD2 aligns across 10 bases. With 1 base clipped from V and 5 bases from J, the junction kept 3 bases outside the gene matches. Germline V gene data show CDR1 as LGHDT and CDR2 as YNNKEL (reference sequence). The CDR3 totals 15 residues. Here the CDR3 DNA reads TGTGCCAGCAGCCAAGGGACTAGCGGCAGAGATACGCAGTATTTT. It translates to CASSQGTSGRDTQYF.

To note about this clone: At one of its ends the junction is not consistent with the germline gene, which may arise from a read error. This chain links TRBV6-1 with TRBJ2-3, with D possibly being TRBD2 (5 bases). Germline V gives CDR1 MNHNS, CDR2 SASEGT. The CDR3 runs 12 residues. The CDR3 DNA follows: TGTGCCAGCAGTGAAGCGGCAGTCCTGGAGGATTTT. It specifies CASSEAAVLEDF.

This clone was seen once. The J gene is TRBJ1-6, the V gene TRBV2; D may be TRBD1 (5 bases). Looked up from germline, CDR1 is SNHLY and CDR2 is FYNNEI. CDR3 length equals 14 residues. Trimming cost V 4 bases and J 7 bases, with 11 bases left between them. CDR3 sequence (DNA): TGTGCCAGCAGTGGGGGGGAGCGCAATTCACCCCTCCACTTT. It encodes CASSGGERNSPLHF.